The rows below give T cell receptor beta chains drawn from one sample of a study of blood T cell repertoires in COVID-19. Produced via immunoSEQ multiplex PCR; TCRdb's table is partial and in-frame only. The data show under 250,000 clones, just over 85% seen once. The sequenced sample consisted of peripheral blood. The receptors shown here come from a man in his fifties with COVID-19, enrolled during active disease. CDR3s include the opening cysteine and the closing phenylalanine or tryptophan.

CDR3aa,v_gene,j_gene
CASSYLIGQGWETQYF,TRBV6-5,TRBJ2-5
CASSLALQGALTPLHF,TRBV7-9,TRBJ1-6
CAIQLAGVGEQYF,TRBV10-3,TRBJ2-7
CAIRDRPTEAFF,TRBV2,TRBJ1-1
CASSHRGAPEQYF,TRBV13,TRBJ2-7
CASSQSSGLAVDQFF,TRBV16,TRBJ2-1
CASSYAKTGYEQYF,TRBV11-1,TRBJ2-7
CASNVLARYEQYF,TRBV7-8,TRBJ2-7
CASSSGLAPYNEQFF,TRBV6-5,TRBJ2-1
CASSHTGSTEAFF,TRBV7-9,TRBJ1-1
CASSLVSLYNQPQHF,TRBV5-1,TRBJ1-5
CASSEFGLQETQYF,TRBV6-1,TRBJ2-5
CASSRDSFNYGYTF,TRBV19,TRBJ1-2
CASSSGQGGFRGYTF,TRBV28,TRBJ1-2
CASSESRASGSHEQFF,TRBV6-1,TRBJ2-1
CASGIIQGSMVYNEQFF,TRBV27,TRBJ2-1
CASSQTGTGGVMDYGYTF,TRBV3-1/TRBV3-2,TRBJ1-2
CASSLAGRLGEAFF,TRBV5-8,TRBJ1-1
CASSESQGQPQHF,TRBV6-1,TRBJ1-5
CASSGAREGRSSYEQYF,TRBV7-9,TRBJ2-7
CASREEGAWYNEQFF,TRBV10-2,TRBJ2-1
CASSYQVNEKLFF,TRBV7-2,TRBJ1-4
CASSVGLEADTQYF,TRBV9,TRBJ2-3
CASSSAGTTSKEQFF,TRBV7-6,TRBJ2-1
CASGGGANEKLFF,TRBV28,TRBJ1-4
CASNPRREGNTEAFF,TRBV6-6,TRBJ1-1
CATTGQSQETQYF,TRBV10-3,TRBJ2-5
CASSHAFPGQGRVNTEAFF,TRBV27,TRBJ1-1
CASKGTANYGYTF,TRBV6-5,TRBJ1-2
CASSPLAGESYEQYF,TRBV5-1,TRBJ2-7
CASMGTSSYNSPLHF,TRBV19,TRBJ1-6
CASSTGTTNEKLFF,TRBV19,TRBJ1-4
CASSLAGQYTDTQYF,TRBV5-1,TRBJ2-3
CASSQTGTHYGYTF,TRBV3-1/TRBV3-2,TRBJ1-2
CASSRRGGSGNTIYF,TRBV19,TRBJ1-3
CASSSSTPSKTQYF,TRBV5-1,TRBJ2-5
CASSTLAGGRGGELFF,TRBV11-2,TRBJ2-2
CASSPFYEGANTGELFF,TRBV7-6,TRBJ2-2
CASSLGDRVANEQFF,TRBV7-2,TRBJ2-1
CASSPGGAGANVLTF,TRBV5-6,TRBJ2-6
CASSNSGGPSETQYF,TRBV11-2,TRBJ2-5
CASSKTGTGSAGSF,TRBV6-2/TRBV6-3,TRBJ2-7
CASSSRTGDIPYGNQPQHF,TRBV6-2/TRBV6-3,TRBJ1-5
CASSHISYEQYF,TRBV7-9,TRBJ2-7
CASSESRPVYEQYF,TRBV25-1,TRBJ2-7